This T cell receptor beta chain was identified in a study of blood T cell repertoires in COVID-19. TCRdb keeps only in-frame clones here, not all; method: immunoSEQ multiplex PCR. The table includes approximately 46,000 clones, 86% detected once. The CDR3 contains 14 residues. Germline values: CDR1 SGHDT, CDR2 YYEEEE. Trimming pared 4 bases from V and 5 bases from J, leaving 15 bases between. The specimen sequenced was peripheral blood. This receptor was identified in a man between 60 and 75 years old with active or convalescent COVID-19. The chain links TRBV5-6 to TRBJ1-1; D is uncertain. CDR3 bases: TGTGCCAGCAGCCCCCCTTTCGCGGGGACTGAAGCTTTCTTT. Residues: CASSPPFAGTEAFF.